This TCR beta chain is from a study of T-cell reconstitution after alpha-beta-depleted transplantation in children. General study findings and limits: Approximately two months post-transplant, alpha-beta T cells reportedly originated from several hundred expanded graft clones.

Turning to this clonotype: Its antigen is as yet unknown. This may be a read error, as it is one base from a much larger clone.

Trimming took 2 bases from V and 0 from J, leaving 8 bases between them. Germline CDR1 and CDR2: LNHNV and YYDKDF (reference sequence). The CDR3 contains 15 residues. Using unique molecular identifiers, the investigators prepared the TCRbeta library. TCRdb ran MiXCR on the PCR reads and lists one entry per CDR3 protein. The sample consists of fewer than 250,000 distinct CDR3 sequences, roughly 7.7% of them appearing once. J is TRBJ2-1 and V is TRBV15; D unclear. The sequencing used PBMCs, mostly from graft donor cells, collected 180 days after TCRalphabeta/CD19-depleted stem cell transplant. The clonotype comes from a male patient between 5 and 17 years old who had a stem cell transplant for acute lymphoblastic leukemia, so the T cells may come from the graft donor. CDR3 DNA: TGTGCCACCAGCAGAACAGTGTCCTCCTACAATGAGCAGTTCTTC. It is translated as CATSRTVSSYNEQFF.